Listed here are 21 T cell receptor beta chains from one sample, sequenced in a study of shared T cell receptors in the human thymus (dated by TCRdb to the early 2020s). The method was the immunoSEQ multiplex PCR assay. TCRdb carries this immuneACCESS record with in-frame sequences only. Its versions omit some clonotypes, under half of them owing to an unresolved V gene in the studies checked, with the rest unexplained. Here the sample has 650,000 to 950,000 clones; over 75% occur a single time. The ten biggest clones cover more than 0.008% of the sample. This sample also appeared in a second study, on human thymus T cells.

The sequenced material came from thymocytes. The receptors stem from a girl under two years old with a congenital heart defect. Donor details come from another sample of the same person, matched by shared clones.

In nucleotides, the CDR3 is TGTGCCAGCAGTCTCCCACAGCCGAGAGCCATGAACACTGAAGCTTTCTTT. Its translation: CASSLPQPRAMNTEAFF. The chain is built from TRBV28 and TRBJ1-1, with no clear D. This CDR3 region has 17 residues. The V and J ends lost 5 bases and 0 bases respectively, with 19 bases between them. Germline V gene data show CDR1 as MDHEN and CDR2 as SYDVKM.

V usage is TRBV9 and J usage is TRBJ1-3; 7 bases line up with TRBD1. CDR3 size: 16 residues. V was clipped by 3 bases and J by 4 bases; unmatched bases: 10. The germline V gene encodes CDR1 SGDLS and CDR2 YYNGEE. The CDR3 nucleotides are TGTGCCAGCAGCGCCACACAGGGGTTTCCCGGAAACACCATATATTTT. Translated, it gives CASSATQGFPGNTIYF.

The CDR3 loop is CASSLETGGYGYTF. The CDR3 nucleotides are TGTGCCAGCAGCTTAGAGACAGGGGGCTATGGCTACACCTTC. This chain joins TRBV11-2 and TRBJ1-2, with TRBD1 matching 9 bases. The J segment lost 4 bases and the V segment lost 0 bases, leaving 0 bases of the junction unmatched. There are 14 residues in the CDR3. Germline assignment: CDR1 SGHAT and CDR2 FQNNGV.

Only a few counts were recorded for this clone. The chain employs TRBV28 and TRBJ1-2; the match to TRBD1 covers 10 bases. CDR3 size: 14 residues. V trimming: 6 bases; J trimming: 5 bases; junction bases outside the gene matches: 6. Germline CDR1 MDHEN, CDR2 SYDVKM. The CDR3 here is CASRRDRGSYGYTF. CDR3 bases: TGTGCCAGCAGAAGGGACAGGGGTTCATATGGCTACACCTTC.

The chain recombines TRBV27 with TRBJ1-2; D is uncertain. CDR3 size: 14 residues. Germline CDR1 reads MNHEY; CDR2 reads SMNVEV (reference sequence). V lost 2 bases and J 2 bases, leaving 9 bases between the germline ends. The DNA of the CDR3 is TGTGCCAGCAGTTTAACAGCGGAGAACTATGGCTACACCTTC. Its protein product is CASSLTAENYGYTF.

This clone was detected a few times. The V gene is TRBV5-1, the J gene TRBJ1-1; TRBD1 matches 9 bases. The CDR3 spans 14 residues. Germline CDR1 is SGHRS and CDR2 is YFSETQ. The ends lost 7 bases at V and 6 bases at J; junction bases unmatched: 10. DNA of the CDR3: TGCGCCAGCCGTCCGTTACAGGGGGCGGCTGAAGCTTTCTTT. It yields the protein CASRPLQGAAEAFF.

The genes are TRBV5-1 and TRBJ1-6; 10 nucleotides agree with TRBD1. This CDR3 contains 17 residues. The J segment lost 16 bases and the V segment lost 2 bases, leaving 18 bases of the junction unmatched. The germline CDR1 and CDR2 sequences are SGHRS and YFSETQ. CDR3 sequence reads: CASSFLSRDRGVRRLHF. The CDR3 DNA reads TGCGCCAGCAGCTTCTTATCCCGGGACAGGGGAGTCCGCAGGCTCCACTTT.

J is TRBJ2-1 and V is TRBV4-2, with D possibly matching TRBD2 (6 bases). The germline V gene has CDR1 LGHNA and CDR2 YNFKEQ. Trimming removed 1 base at V and 7 bases at J, with 17 bases between. This CDR3 has 16 residues. The CDR3 sequence: CASSQVGGGVMNEQFF. DNA of the CDR3: TGTGCCAGCAGCCAAGTCGGTGGCGGGGTTATGAATGAGCAGTTCTTC.

V is TRBV19 and J is TRBJ2-2, with 7 bases that match TRBD1. The germline V gene encodes CDR1 LNHDA and CDR2 SQIVND (reference sequence). The CDR3 consists of 14 residues. Losses at the gene ends were 4 bases for V and 6 bases for J; bases not matched to a gene: 5. The CDR3 is CASSRDSRSGELFF. The CDR3 nucleotides are TGTGCCAGTAGTAGGGACAGTCGGTCCGGGGAGCTGTTTTTT.

This chain links TRBV5-1 with TRBJ2-7; maybe TRBD1 (5 bases). Germline CDR1 reads SGHRS; CDR2 reads YFSETQ. The CDR3 covers 16 residues. Between the trimmed V and J ends, which lost 0 bases and 7 bases, there was a span of 20 bases. The CDR3, as DNA: TGCGCCAGCAGCTTGGGAACAGGTTTGTGGAGTTTGGAGCAGTACTTC. This translates into CASSLGTGLWSLEQYF.

The chain couples TRBV5-6 to TRBJ1-2; D gene uncertain. CDR3 size: 15 residues. Trimming stripped 1 base from V and 1 base from J, with 11 bases between. Germline V gene lookup returns CDR1 SGHDT and CDR2 YYEEEE. The CDR3 loop is CASSLTSQHNYGYTF. Written as DNA, the CDR3 is TGTGCCAGCAGCTTGACCTCACAGCATAACTATGGCTACACCTTC.

The chain has TRBV20-1 and TRBJ2-1; TRBD1 matches 8 bases. The germline CDR1 and CDR2 sequences are DFQATT and SNEGSKA (reference sequence). The CDR3 sequence is 11 residues long. V shed 2 bases and J 10 bases; nucleotides not matched to a gene: 1. The CDR3 region is CSARPGGEQFF. CDR3 DNA: TGCAGTGCTAGACCAGGGGGCGAGCAGTTCTTC.

The chain is built from TRBV6-1 and TRBJ2-7; 7 nucleotides line up with TRBD1. Germline-derived CDR1 and CDR2 are MNHNS and SASEGT. Losses at the gene ends were 6 bases for V and 0 bases for J; bases not matched to a gene: 5. The length of the CDR3 is 14 residues. CDR3 nucleotides: TGTGCCAGCAGAAGGACAGGACCCTCCTACGAGCAGTACTTC. The encoded protein is CASRRTGPSYEQYF.

The chain joins TRBV2 to TRBJ2-5; TRBD2 agrees at 7 bases. CDR3 length: 15 amino acids. Germline CDR1 is SNHLY and CDR2 is FYNNEI. V was pared by 6 bases and J by 3 bases, with 10 bases of the junction left unmatched. Written as DNA, the CDR3 is TGTGCCAGCAGGGCCGGGCGGGGGAGAAAAGAGACCCAGTACTTC. Protein product: CASRAGRGRKETQYF.

The rearrangement links TRBV12-5 to TRBJ2-7; D is uncertain. V lost 4 bases, J lost 0 bases, and 10 bases lay in between. This CDR3 comprises 14 residues. Germline V CDR1 and CDR2: LGHNT, FRNRAP. The CDR3 protein is CASGSVPSSYEQYF. DNA for the CDR3: TGTGCTAGTGGTTCCGTCCCGAGCTCCTACGAGCAGTACTTC.

This rearrangement joins TRBV6-5 to TRBJ1-1; the D gene is possibly TRBD1 (6 bases). Germline V lookup: CDR1 MNHEY, CDR2 SVGAGI. The CDR3 has 13 amino acids. Trimming pared 6 bases from V and 7 bases from J, leaving 15 bases between. The CDR3: CASRYPQGHEAFF. In DNA form, the CDR3 reads TGTGCCAGCAGGTACCCACAGGGCCATGAAGCTTTCTTT.

The genes are TRBV5-6 and TRBJ2-1, with 9 bases matching TRBD1. This CDR3 comprises 16 residues. Germline V lookup: CDR1 SGHDT, CDR2 YYEEEE. Trimming removed 4 bases from V and 5 bases from J; junction bases left unmatched: 10. The CDR3 coding sequence is TGTGCCAGCAGCCTCCAGAACCGGGACAGGGACAATGAGCAGTTCTTC. Translated, it gives CASSLQNRDRDNEQFF.

The V and J genes are TRBV7-3 and TRBJ2-1; D possibly corresponds to TRBD1 (6 bases). Trimming removed 2 bases at V and 9 bases at J, with 14 bases between. The CDR3 has 14 residues. Germline V gene data show CDR1 as SGHTA and CDR2 as FQGTGA. The CDR3 here is CASSLQGISSEQFF. In nucleotides, the CDR3 is TGTGCCAGCAGCTTACAGGGGATTAGTAGTGAGCAGTTCTTC.

The chain combines TRBV19 with TRBJ1-6, with D maybe TRBD1 (5 bases). The germline V and J ends were trimmed by 2 bases and 5 bases, with 7 bases remaining between them. This CDR3 is built from 14 residues. Germline V CDR1 and CDR2: LNHDA, SQIVND (reference sequence). The CDR3 loop is CASSIQGNNSPLHF. Here the CDR3 DNA reads TGTGCCAGTAGTATACAGGGAAATAATTCACCCCTCCACTTT.

The chain carries TRBV27 and TRBJ1-3; 7 bases agree with TRBD1. The CDR3 runs to 17 residues. The V segment lost 4 bases and the J segment 2 bases; nucleotides outside the gene matches: 11. From germline, CDR1 is MNHEY and CDR2 SMNVEV (reference sequence). The CDR3 nucleotides are TGTGCCAGCAGTTCAGTGACGACAGGGAGGCCTGGAAACACCATATATTTT. This encodes CASSSVTTGRPGNTIYF.

The V and J genes are TRBV25-1 and TRBJ2-5; a weak D match, TRBD2 (6 bases). With 3 bases removed from V and 7 bases from J, the gap between germline ends came to 21 bases. CDR1 is MGHDK and CDR2 is SYGVNS in the germline V gene. There are 16 residues in the CDR3. The CDR3 nucleotides read TGTGCCAGCAGTGAGATTGAGGACTACCGATTAGGGACCCAGTACTTC. Translation gives CASSEIEDYRLGTQYF. Complete variable domain (other parts from reference TRBV25-1 and TRBJ2-5): EADIYQTPRYLVIGTGKKITLECSQTMGHDKMYWYQQDPGMELHLIHYSYGVNSTEKGDLSSESTVSRIRTEHFPLTLESARPSHTSQYLCASSEIEDYRLGTQYFGPGTRLLVL.